This T cell receptor (beta chain) was retrieved from a study of blood T cell repertoires in COVID-19. The sample holds a few counts of this clone. The protocol was immunoSEQ multiplex PCR, while the TCRdb copy is restricted to in-frame clones and leaves out a portion. The repertoire has 430,000 or so clones, roughly 90% of them found once; the top ten carry about 1.7%. V was shortened by 0 bases and J by 4 bases, with 15 bases between the two germline ends. There are 16 residues in the CDR3. Germline V lookup: CDR1 SGHAT, CDR2 FQNNGV. Specimen: PBMCs or T cells enriched from blood (not recorded which). The sequence was collected from a woman aged 40 to 50 who had recovered from COVID-19. The chain combines TRBV11-2 with TRBJ1-2; D not certain. The CDR3 here is CASSLEPNSGSYGYTF. The CDR3 nucleotides read TGTGCCAGCAGCTTAGAACCTAACAGCGGTAGCTATGGCTACACCTTC. Full variable domain (rest looked up from reference TRBV11-2 and TRBJ1-2): EAGVAQSPRYKIIEKRQSVAFWCNPISGHATLYWYQQILGQGPKLLIQFQNNGVVDDSQLPKDRFSAERLKGVDSTLKIQPAKLEDSAVYLCASSLEPNSGSYGYTFGSGTRLTVV.